These 32 T cell receptor beta chains share one sample of origin, sequenced in a study of siplizumab effects on memory and regulatory T cells. Sequencing was performed with immunoSEQ multiplex PCR; in TCRdb, only in-frame clones are kept and a portion is missing. Of more than 85,000 clones in the sample, 85% to 95% were seen once. The sequencing sample was made of CD4+ T cells sorted from blood. Source of these receptors: a human donor in good health.

The chain links TRBV5-1 to TRBJ2-2; D is ambiguous. CDR3 length: 14 residues. The germline V gene has CDR1 SGHRS and CDR2 YFSETQ. The CDR3 reads CATNAALGTGELFF. For the CDR3, the DNA is TGCGCGACCAACGCGGCCCTGGGGACCGGGGAGCTGTTTTTT.

This chain uses TRBV10-3 with TRBJ1-2; no reliable D call. The CDR3 runs to 12 residues. Germline V gene lookup returns CDR1 ENHRY and CDR2 SYGVKD. Trimming removed 4 bases from V and 4 bases from J, with 7 bases in between. The chain's CDR3 is CAISVPSYGYTF. In DNA form, the CDR3 reads TGTGCCATCAGTGTACCAAGCTATGGCTACACCTTC.

This chain links TRBV19 with TRBJ1-5; D not certain. The V end was cut by 0 bases, the J end by 7 bases, with 7 bases between. This CDR3 contains 13 residues. Germline V gives CDR1 LNHDA, CDR2 SQIVND (reference sequence). CDR3 in amino acids: CASSIDLRQPQHF. The CDR3 coding sequence is TGTGCCAGTAGTATAGATCTAAGGCAGCCCCAGCATTTT.

V and J are TRBV5-8 and TRBJ1-1, with TRBD1 matching over 7 bases. Trimming at V came to 4 bases and at J to 2 bases, leaving 5 bases not matched to a gene. The germline CDR1 and CDR2 sequences are SGHTS and YDEGEE. The CDR3 length is 14 residues. The CDR3 region is CASSPRTGNTEAFF. In DNA form, the CDR3 reads TGTGCCAGCAGCCCCCGGACAGGCAACACTGAAGCTTTCTTT.

V gene TRBV30 combines with J gene TRBJ2-7; D unresolved. The CDR3 loop spans 16 amino acids. Trimming left V 0 bases short and J 7 bases short, with 22 bases between. Germline V gene lookup returns CDR1 GTSNPN and CDR2 SVGIG (reference sequence). The CDR3 region is CAWSVRSGPERGEQYF. DNA for the CDR3: TGTGCCTGGAGTGTACGGTCGGGCCCAGAACGAGGAGAGCAGTACTTC.

This sequence joins TRBV2 and TRBJ1-1; D may be TRBD1 (5 bases). The CDR3 runs to 14 residues. V lost 3 bases, J lost 4 bases, and 12 bases lay in between. Looked up from germline, CDR1 is SNHLY and CDR2 is FYNNEI. CDR3 loop: CASSEQGGGTEAFF. Written as DNA, the CDR3 is TGTGCCAGCAGTGAGCAGGGTGGTGGCACTGAAGCTTTCTTT.

This chain uses TRBV5-1 with TRBJ1-6; D remains unclear. Germline CDR1 is SGHRS and CDR2 is YFSETQ. V dropped 0 bases and J dropped 7 bases, with 14 bases sitting between them. CDR3 size: 16 residues. DNA for the CDR3: TGCGCCAGCAGCTTGGGGTCGGAGGGCGCGAATTCACCCCTCCACTTT. It is translated as CASSLGSEGANSPLHF. Variable domain in full (rest from reference TRBV5-1 and TRBJ1-6): KAGVTQTPRYLIKTRGQQVTLSCSPISGHRSVSWYQQTPGQGLQFLFEYFSETQRNKGNFPGRFSGRQFSNSRSEMNVSTLELGDSALYLCASSLGSEGANSPLHFGNGTRLTVT.

The rearrangement uses TRBV5-1 and TRBJ1-1; D not resolved. The V end was cut by 0 bases, the J end by 3 bases, with 9 bases between. Germline V lookup: CDR1 SGHRS, CDR2 YFSETQ. This CDR3 is built from 14 residues. CDR3 loop: CASSLAHWDTEAFF. CDR3 nucleotides: TGCGCCAGCAGCTTGGCACATTGGGACACTGAAGCTTTCTTT.

V and J are TRBV5-1 and TRBJ1-3, with a tentative D call TRBD1 (5 bases). The germline V gene encodes CDR1 SGHRS and CDR2 YFSETQ. The CDR3 is 17 amino acids. Trimming stripped 5 bases from V and 0 bases from J, with 18 bases between. This CDR3 is CASRPGVETLSGNTIYF. CDR3 nucleotide sequence: TGCGCCAGCAGACCGGGGGTGGAGACGCTCTCTGGAAACACCATATATTTT.

The gene calls are TRBV29-1 and TRBJ2-1; D remains ambiguous. This CDR3 has 15 amino acids. The V end was cut by 0 bases, the J end by 5 bases, with 14 bases between. The germline V gene has CDR1 SQVTM and CDR2 ANQGSEA. In DNA form, the CDR3 reads TGCAGCGTTGAAGATCTATGGTCCCGACACAATGAGCAGTTCTTC. It yields the protein CSVEDLWSRHNEQFF.

V is TRBV18 and J is TRBJ2-1, with D uncertain. The germline CDR1 and CDR2 sequences are KGHSH and LQKENI. V was pared by 0 bases and J by 3 bases, with 3 bases between. This CDR3 has 13 amino acids. The CDR3 nucleotides are TGTGCCAGCTCACCACCCCACTACAATGAGCAGTTCTTC. Protein product: CASSPPHYNEQFF.

The chain carries TRBV7-9 and TRBJ1-2; unclear D gene. The CDR3 loop spans 15 amino acids. Trimming shortened V by 1 base and J by 4 bases, and 13 bases separated the two germline ends. Looked up from germline, CDR1 is SEHNR and CDR2 is FQNEAQ (reference sequence). The CDR3: CASSLGRGQAYGYTF. The CDR3 DNA follows: TGTGCCAGCAGCTTAGGGCGGGGTCAGGCCTATGGCTACACCTTC.

The V gene is TRBV25-1, the J gene TRBJ2-1, with 7 bases identical to TRBD2. The CDR3 runs 14 residues. CDR1 is MGHDK and CDR2 is SYGVNS in the germline V gene. V was clipped by 4 bases and J by 5 bases; unmatched bases: 5. CDR3 DNA sequence: TGTGCCAGCAGTGGGACCCGGGGGGACAATGAGCAGTTCTTC. Amino acids: CASSGTRGDNEQFF.

The CDR3 DNA sequence: TGTGCCAGCAGCTTGGACTTCCGGGGACGGGCCCAGACCCAGTACTTC. Protein product: CASSLDFRGRAQTQYF. The rearrangement joins TRBV5-4 to TRBJ2-5; D is perhaps TRBD1 or TRBD2 (5 bases each). The CDR3 sequence is 16 residues long. The V gene lost 0 bases and the J gene lost 6 bases, with 18 bases spanning the gap. Germline CDR1 SGHNT, CDR2 YYREEE (reference sequence).

The chain joins TRBV5-1 to TRBJ2-1, with unresolved D. With 2 bases removed from V and 10 bases from J, the gap between germline ends came to 7 bases. The CDR3 runs 11 residues. Germline loops: CDR1 SGHRS, CDR2 YFSETQ. The CDR3 sequence is CASSFATEQFF. CDR3 bases: TGCGCCAGCAGCTTCGCGACAGAGCAGTTCTTC.

V and J are TRBV5-1 and TRBJ1-2; tentatively, D is TRBD1 (6 bases). Per the germline V gene, CDR1 is SGHRS and CDR2 is YFSETQ. Trimming removed 2 bases from V and 4 bases from J, with 15 bases in between. The CDR3 is 15 residues long. The CDR3 DNA sequence: TGCGCCAGCAGCTTTAGAAGACAGGACTTCTATGGCTACACCTTC. Translating gives CASSFRRQDFYGYTF.

The V call is TRBV30, the J call TRBJ2-3; 9 bases map to TRBD1. The CDR3 extends over 15 amino acids. V lost 0 bases and J lost 6; bases outside the gene matches: 7. Germline V gives CDR1 GTSNPN, CDR2 SVGIG (reference sequence). CDR3 bases: TGTGCCTGGAGTGTGGGACAGGGAATATGGGATACGCAGTATTTT. Its translation: CAWSVGQGIWDTQYF. Supplemented by reference TRBV30 and TRBJ2-3, the full variable domain reads SQTIHQWPATLVQPVGSPLSLECTVEGTSNPNLYWYRQAAGRGLQLLFYSVGIGQISSEVPQNLSASRPQDRQFILSSKKLLLSDSGFYLCAWSVGQGIWDTQYFGPGTRLTVL.

This chain connects TRBV15 to TRBJ2-2; 8 bases map to TRBD1. CDR1 and CDR2 from the germline V gene are LNHNV and YYDKDF (reference sequence). V lost 9 bases, J lost 1 base, and 10 bases stayed unmatched. The CDR3 has 16 amino acids. CDR3 nucleotides: TGTGCCACAATCCGGGGCGGGACAGGGAACACCGGGGAGCTGTTTTTT. Protein: CATIRGGTGNTGELFF.

V usage is TRBV5-1 and J usage is TRBJ2-3, with TRBD2 matching 13 bases. CDR1 and CDR2 from the germline V gene are SGHRS and YFSETQ. The trim removed 3 bases at V and 6 bases at J, leaving 4 bases unmatched. The CDR3 spans 15 residues. The CDR3 protein is CASSSGTSGVDTQYF. The DNA for the CDR3 is TGCGCCAGCAGCTCCGGGACTAGCGGGGTGGATACGCAGTATTTT.

The chain uses TRBV19 and TRBJ2-7, with 11 bases matching TRBD1. CDR3 size: 15 residues. Trimming at V came to 3 bases and at J to 7 bases, leaving 8 bases not matched to a gene. CDR1 and CDR2 from the germline V gene are LNHDA and SQIVND (reference sequence). In DNA form, the CDR3 reads TGTGCCAGTAGTATCAGCGGGACAGGGGGAAGTGAGCAGTACTTC. Its protein is CASSISGTGGSEQYF.

V gene TRBV7-2 combines with J gene TRBJ2-6, with 8 bases matching TRBD1. V was pared by 4 bases and J by 0 bases, with 11 bases of the junction left unmatched. This CDR3 contains 19 residues. CDR1 is SGHTA, CDR2 FQGNSA, per germline. This chain's CDR3 is CASSWGRDRHLSGANVLTF. CDR3 DNA sequence: TGTGCCAGCAGCTGGGGTCGGGACAGGCATCTCTCTGGGGCCAACGTCCTGACTTTC.

The V gene is TRBV11-3, the J gene TRBJ2-7; D uncertain. V was clipped by 1 base and J by 1 base, with 11 bases between them. The CDR3 has 15 residues. The germline V gene has CDR1 SGHNT and CDR2 YENEEA. This CDR3 is CASSLVCCVSYEQYF. The CDR3 nucleotides read TGTGCCAGCAGCTTAGTTTGTTGTGTTTCCTACGAGCAGTACTTC.

The rearrangement uses TRBV5-1 and TRBJ2-1; D is unclear. This CDR3 has 13 amino acids. CDR1 is SGHRS and CDR2 is YFSETQ in the germline V gene. Trimming pared 0 bases from V and 3 bases from J, leaving 4 bases between. CDR3 DNA sequence: TGCGCCAGCAGCTTGGGCATCTACAATGAGCAGTTCTTC. Its translation is CASSLGIYNEQFF.

V gene TRBV5-5 combines with J gene TRBJ1-2, with no clear D. This CDR3 spans 14 amino acids. V was clipped by 0 bases and J by 4 bases, with 10 bases between them. The germline V gene encodes CDR1 SGHKS and CDR2 YYEKEE (reference sequence). The CDR3, as DNA: TGTGCCAGCAGCTTGGCCTGGCAGGCCTATGGCTACACCTTC. Translated, it gives CASSLAWQAYGYTF.

V usage is TRBV5-4 and J usage is TRBJ1-1; a possible D gene is TRBD1 (5 bases). The CDR3 is 14 residues long. Germline assignment: CDR1 SGHNT and CDR2 YYREEE (reference sequence). Trimming took off 6 bases at V and 5 bases at J, with 17 bases between the two ends. The CDR3: CASTQQAPGTEAFF. The CDR3 DNA reads as TGTGCCAGCACCCAACAGGCCCCGGGGACTGAAGCTTTCTTT.

This clone was found a few times. The chain couples TRBV4-1 to TRBJ1-2, with 8 bases matching TRBD1. V shed 1 base and J 0 bases; nucleotides not matched to a gene: 1. The CDR3 has 15 amino acids. Germline assignment: CDR1 MGHRA and CDR2 YSYEKL. CDR3 amino acids: CASSQGTGTNYGYTF. CDR3 nucleotides: TGCGCCAGCAGCCAAGGGACAGGGACTAACTATGGCTACACCTTC.

V and J are TRBV11-3 and TRBJ2-5, with 10 nucleotides matching TRBD2. V shed 3 bases and J 5 bases; nucleotides not matched to a gene: 6. The V gene's germline CDR1 is SGHNT and CDR2 YENEEA. This CDR3 comprises 15 residues. The CDR3, as DNA: TGTGCCAGCAGCTTGGGGACTAGCGTTGGGGAGACCCAGTACTTC. Translating it yields CASSLGTSVGETQYF. The full variable domain, in which reference TRBV11-3 and TRBJ2-5 provide the parts outside the CDR3, is EAGVVQSPRYKIIEKKQPVAFWCNPISGHNTLYWYLQNLGQGPELLIRYENEEAVDDSQLPKDRFSAERLKGVDSTLKIQPAELGDSAVYLCASSLGTSVGETQYFGPGTRLLVL.

J is TRBJ2-5 and V is TRBV27; tentatively, D is TRBD1 (6 bases). V lost 3 bases and J lost 4, with 9 bases in between. The germline CDR1 and CDR2 sequences are MNHEY and SMNVEV (reference sequence). The CDR3 runs to 13 residues. The CDR3 DNA reads as TGTGCCAGCAGTTTCACAGGGAGAGAGACCCAGTACTTC. Amino acid sequence: CASSFTGRETQYF.

The chain has TRBV5-4 and TRBJ2-5; TRBD2 aligns across 16 bases. Germline V gives CDR1 SGHNT, CDR2 YYREEE (reference sequence). The CDR3 covers 17 residues. The V and J ends lost 3 bases and 5 bases, in that order; junction bases with no gene match: 7. This chain's CDR3 is CASSSPGLAGGRETQYF. The CDR3 DNA reads as TGTGCCAGCAGCTCTCCGGGACTAGCGGGGGGGCGTGAGACCCAGTACTTC. Full variable domain (outside the CDR3, taken from reference TRBV5-4 and TRBJ2-5): ETGVTQSPTHLIKTRGQQVTLRCSSQSGHNTVSWYQQALGQGPQFIFQYYREEENGRGNFPPRFSGLQFPNYSSELNVNALELDDSALYLCASSSPGLAGGRETQYFGPGTRLLVL.

This rearrangement joins TRBV2 to TRBJ1-1, with 8 bases fitting TRBD1. The V and J ends lost 6 bases and 3 bases, in that order; junction bases with no gene match: 6. The CDR3 is 14 residues long. Looked up from germline, CDR1 is SNHLY and CDR2 is FYNNEI. CDR3 coding DNA: TGTGCCAGCAGGGCGACAGGGGCGGACACTGAAGCTTTCTTT. It specifies CASRATGADTEAFF.

The chain uses TRBV21-1 and TRBJ1-5; TRBD1, the D gene given by the table, was not confirmed from the DNA. TRBV21-1 counts as a pseudogene. This CDR3 has 18 residues. CDR3 in amino acids: CASSKGTGGTYSNQPQHF. DNA of the CDR3: TGTGCCAGCAGCAAAGGGACAGGGGGCACTTATAGCAATCAGCCCCAGCATTTT.

The V call is TRBV6-6, the J call TRBJ1-4, with 8 bases lining up with TRBD1. J lost 10 bases, V lost 4 bases, and 5 bases had no gene match. Germline-derived CDR1 and CDR2 are MNHNY and SVGAGI (reference sequence). This CDR3 is 13 amino acids long. The CDR3 is CASSWTGNGKLFF. CDR3 sequence (DNA): TGTGCCAGCAGTTGGACAGGGAACGGAAAACTGTTTTTT.